The 3 T cell receptor beta chains given below trace back to one sample, sequenced in a study of T cells after yellow fever vaccination. TCRdb re-called the 5' RACE reads through MiXCR, storing one row per CDR3 protein. In the table there are 500,000 to 650,000 distinct CDR3 sequences, less than 15% of which are singletons. The sequences come from PBMCs, collected on the day of the yellow fever booster vaccination. The source of these receptors is a man aged 25-45 years who received the YFV17D yellow fever vaccine.

This clonotype was seen repeatedly, ten times or more. This chain uses TRBV18 with TRBJ2-1; D is unclear. The CDR3 is 14 residues long. Germline loops: CDR1 KGHSH, CDR2 LQKENI. V gave up 4 bases and J gave up 9 bases, with 16 bases separating them. The CDR3 here is CASSQSVGQAEQFF. Here the CDR3 DNA reads TGTGCCAGCTCACAATCTGTAGGGCAGGCTGAGCAGTTCTTC.

The rearrangement joins TRBV20-1 to TRBJ2-4; D unresolved. The CDR3 is 13 amino acids. Between the trimmed V and J ends, which lost 6 bases and 3 bases, there was a span of 12 bases. Germline-derived CDR1 and CDR2 are DFQATT and SNEGSKA (reference sequence). The CDR3 protein is CSAPSSGKNIQYF. The CDR3 bases are TGCAGTGCCCCCAGTTCGGGCAAAAACATTCAGTACTTC.

This clonotype was picked up a small number of times. The genes are TRBV23-1 and TRBJ2-5; 11 bases fit TRBD2. TRBV23-1 is recorded as an ORF, its role being uncertain. The CDR3 covers 15 residues. V trimming: 2 bases; J trimming: 5 bases; junction bases outside the gene matches: 4. This chain's CDR3 is CASSQLAGGGETQYF. DNA for the CDR3: TGCGCCAGCAGTCAACTAGCGGGAGGAGGTGAGACCCAGTACTTC.